Below are 6 T cell receptor beta chains sequenced from a single sample in a study of cytomegalovirus exposure and HLA in healthy donors. Data came from immunoSEQ multiplex PCR; TCRdb stores just in-frame clones and leaves some out. The repertoire has around 250,000 clones, around 91% of them found once; the top ten carry 0.37%. The material sequenced was PBMCs. Receptors were obtained from a woman aged 18-29 years in good health and CMV-seronegative.

The chain links TRBV7-3 to TRBJ2-1, with 11 nucleotides matching TRBD2. The CDR3 is made up of 15 amino acids. Trimming took 1 base from V and 9 from J; bases not matched to a gene: 5. From germline, CDR1 is SGHTA and CDR2 FQGTGA. CDR3 nucleotides: TGTGCCAGCAGCTTAAGTAGCGGGGGGGCTGGTGAGCAGTTCTTC. Translating gives CASSLSSGGAGEQFF.

CDR3 nucleotides: TGTGCCAGCAGCTTCGGACAGGAGAACTATGGCTACACCTTC. Translating it yields CASSFGQENYGYTF. The gene calls are TRBV5-8 and TRBJ1-2; 7 bases align to TRBD1. After removal of 2 bases from V and 2 bases from J, the junction contained 3 bases not matched to a gene. The CDR3 is 14 amino acids. Looked up from germline, CDR1 is SGHTS and CDR2 is YDEGEE.

V gene TRBV28 combines with J gene TRBJ2-3; a weak D match, TRBD2 (6 bases). Germline V lookup: CDR1 MDHEN, CDR2 SYDVKM. The CDR3 sequence is 13 residues long. V dropped 8 bases and J dropped 3 bases, with 12 bases sitting between them. The CDR3: CASLGGSTDTQYF. CDR3 nucleotides: TGTGCCAGCTTGGGGGGATCTACAGATACGCAGTATTTT.

The genes are TRBV5-1 and TRBJ1-4; possibly TRBD1 for D (5 bases). The CDR3 covers 15 residues. V was trimmed by 0 bases and J by 6 bases, leaving 12 bases between them. CDR1 is SGHRS and CDR2 is YFSETQ in the germline V gene. The CDR3 DNA reads as TGCGCCAGCAGCTTGGAAGGGGCCGGAGATGAAAAACTGTTTTTT. Translation: CASSLEGAGDEKLFF.

V and J are TRBV28 and TRBJ1-5, with TRBD1 matching over 7 bases. Germline V lookup: CDR1 MDHEN, CDR2 SYDVKM. This CDR3 region has 12 residues. The CDR3 DNA is TGTGCTGCGGGGCAGGGGGGACAGCCCCAGCATTTT. Translating it yields CAAGQGGQPQHF.

This chain joins TRBV16 and TRBJ1-2; a possible D gene is TRBD1 (6 bases). V gave up 0 bases and J gave up 8 bases, with 13 bases separating them. There are 14 residues in the CDR3. Germline V gives CDR1 KGHSY, CDR2 FQNENV. CDR3 sequence reads: CASSQSRTEGGYTF. CDR3 DNA sequence: TGTGCCAGCAGCCAATCCCGGACAGAGGGGGGCTACACCTTC.